The 17 T cell receptor beta chains below all came from one sample that was sequenced in a study of blood T cell repertoires in acute mononucleosis (dated by TCRdb to about 2020). Per the publication, the time point label means: acute infectious mononucleosis, at clinical presentation within 2 weeks of symptom onset (visit 1). Receptor libraries were prepared by the immunoSEQ multiplex PCR assay. Drawn from immuneACCESS, this table holds only the in-frame rearrangements with V and J called that TCRdb kept. Clones are partly lost; checked studies trace under half to an unresolved V gene and leave the rest unexplained. The sample table records roughly 2,000 clones; roughly 29% of these occur just once. Roughly two thirds of the sample rests with the top ten. This sample comprised EBV YVL epitope tetramer+ CD8+ T cells sorted from PBMCs, obtained during acute infectious mononucleosis. The cell subset or site label on this specimen signifies: CD8 T cells binding a tetramer with EBV BRLF1 109-117 peptide (YVL-BR). These receptors all stem from a man between 18 and 35 years old with infectious mononucleosis caused by EBV.

The table lists this clone with many counts. The J gene is TRBJ1-2, the V gene TRBV6-5; D is perhaps TRBD1 (5 bases). CDR1 MNHEY and CDR2 SVGAGI come from the germline V gene. The V gene lost 7 bases and the J gene lost 3 bases, with 12 bases spanning the gap. CDR3 size: 13 residues. The CDR3 protein is CASTPQGHYGYTF. The CDR3 coding sequence is TGTGCCAGCACCCCCCAGGGTCACTATGGCTACACCTTC.

This clone came up a few times. A read error likely explains this, since a far larger clone differs by one base. The sample has other DNA sequences that encode this CDR3 too. The chain has TRBV7-3 and TRBJ2-7; D not certain. The CDR3 is 15 amino acids. Per the germline V gene, CDR1 is SGHTA and CDR2 is FQGTGA. The ends were cut back, 5 bases at V and 0 bases at J, with 14 bases in the middle. The CDR3 region is CASSPDAYVSYEQYF. The CDR3 DNA reads as TGTGCCAGCAGCCCAGATGCTTACGTCTCCTACGAGCAGTACTTC.

This clone was seen more than once but under ten times. The V call is TRBV6-5, the J call TRBJ2-3; D uncertain. Germline assignment: CDR1 MNHEY and CDR2 SVGAGI. Trimming shortened V by 11 bases and J by 9 bases, and 27 bases separated the two germline ends. There are 15 residues in the CDR3. The CDR3 sequence is CAWSALVGSASTQYF. The CDR3, as DNA: TGTGCCTGGAGTGCCCTAGTTGGGTCAGCGTCGACGCAGTATTTT.

At least ten counts were recorded for this clone. This chain uses TRBV13 with TRBJ1-2; 9 bases fit TRBD1. The CDR3 extends over 16 amino acids. Germline V gives CDR1 PRHDT, CDR2 FYEKMQ (reference sequence). The V and J ends lost 5 bases and 4 bases, in that order; junction bases with no gene match: 11. CDR3 bases: TGTGCCAGCAGCCCTTATTCCGGGACAGGGCTCTATGGCTACACCTTC. The encoded protein is CASSPYSGTGLYGYTF.

To note about this clone: A single base is all that separates this from a far larger clone, so a read error is likely. This chain uses TRBV4-3 with TRBJ2-5; weak D call: TRBD2 (6 bases). This CDR3 region has 16 residues. The V gene's germline CDR1 is LGHNA and CDR2 YSLEER. V was trimmed by 6 bases and J by 3 bases, leaving 20 bases between them. As DNA, the CDR3 is TGCGCCAGCAGTTTATTTGTCGGGAGCGGCGAAGAGACCCAGTACTTC. Its translation: CASSLFVGSGEETQYF.

The table lists this clone with many counts. The chain combines TRBV6-5 with TRBJ2-1; 8 nucleotides match TRBD2. This CDR3 has 14 residues. V gave up 10 bases and J gave up 1 base; unmatched junction bases: 6. Germline-derived CDR1 and CDR2 are MNHEY and SVGAGI. The CDR3 region is CAIGTSGSYNEQFF. CDR3 nucleotides: TGTGCCATCGGGACTAGTGGGTCCTACAATGAGCAGTTCTTC.

The V and J genes are TRBV6-5 and TRBJ2-1; D may be TRBD1 (6 bases). The CDR3 runs 12 residues. Trimming cost V 7 bases and J 6 bases, with 10 bases left between them. Per germline, CDR1 MNHEY and CDR2 SVGAGI. Here the CDR3 DNA reads TGTGCCAGCACCGGGACATTCAATGAGCAGTTCTTC. Translation gives CASTGTFNEQFF.

This clone came up once. The chain links TRBV5-6 to TRBJ2-6; D gene unclear. CDR1 SGHDT and CDR2 YYEEEE come from the germline V gene. This CDR3 comprises 12 residues. Trimming removed 7 bases from V and 4 bases from J, with 6 bases in between. The CDR3 sequence: CASSTGANVLTF. For the CDR3, the DNA is TGTGCCAGCTCCACCGGGGCCAACGTCCTGACTTTC.

This clone was detected only once. Other DNA sequences in the same sample also yield this CDR3. The chain couples TRBV28 to TRBJ1-4; a possible D gene is TRBD1 (6 bases). The CDR3 is made up of 11 amino acids. Germline lookup yields CDR1 MDHEN and CDR2 SYDVKM. Trimming left V 7 bases short and J 17 bases short, with 17 bases between. The CDR3, as DNA: TGTGCCAGCAAAACCTACAGGGACTGTTTTTTT. Translated, it gives CASKTYRDCFF.

Turning to this clone: At one boundary the junction diverges from the germline segment, which might be a read error. The chain couples TRBV6-5 to TRBJ2-3; D is uncertain. The length of the CDR3 is 15 residues. Per the germline V gene, CDR1 is MNHEY and CDR2 is SVGAGI. The CDR3 sequence: CASSAVLGSASTQFF. CDR3 coding DNA: TGTGCCAGCAGTGCCGTTCTTGGGTCAGCGTCGACGCAGTTTTTT.

This clone was counted at least ten times. This chain connects TRBV9 to TRBJ2-1; D ambiguous. The CDR3 loop spans 13 amino acids. Trimming pared 4 bases from V and 4 bases from J, leaving 9 bases between. The germline CDR1 and CDR2 sequences are SGDLS and YYNGEE. This chain's CDR3 is CASSSLTYNEQFF. In DNA, the CDR3 is TGTGCCAGCAGCTCCCTAACGTACAATGAGCAGTTCTTC.

With respect to this clone: A far larger clone is just one base off, so this is likely a read error. The J gene is TRBJ2-1, the V gene TRBV30; D is unclear. The CDR3 runs 14 residues. Trimming shortened V by 3 bases and J by 4 bases, and 13 bases separated the two germline ends. Germline CDR1 reads GTSNPN; CDR2 reads SVGIG (reference sequence). The CDR3 region has the DNA TGTGCCTGGAGGGTCCAACCAGATTACAATGAGCAGTTCTTC. Protein: CAWRVQPDYNEQFF.

About this clone itself: A read error is the likely source, as a far larger clone sits one nucleotide away. The DNA for the CDR3 is TGTGCCAGCAGAGCCCTGTCGGGGGGCGGCCAGCCCCAGCTTTTT. This gives the protein CASRALSGGGQPQLF. The chain couples TRBV6-5 to TRBJ1-5; perhaps TRBD1 as D (6 bases). The CDR3 consists of 15 residues. Germline lookup yields CDR1 MNHEY and CDR2 SVGAGI.

This clone was detected many times. The rearrangement joins TRBV6-5 to TRBJ2-2; the D is unclear. Per germline, CDR1 MNHEY and CDR2 SVGAGI. Trimming removed 6 bases at V and 6 bases at J, with 8 bases between. The CDR3 contains 12 residues. For the CDR3, the DNA is TGTGCCAGCAGACAAACGTCCGGGGAGCTGTTTTTT. It codes for CASRQTSGELFF.

With respect to this clone: This likely traces to a read error, being one base from a far larger clone. V gene TRBV10-3 combines with J gene TRBJ2-5; either TRBD1 or TRBD2 may supply D (6 bases each). The closer fit of TRBJ2-7 to the DNA end suggests the J call may be wrong. The CDR3 sequence is 14 residues long. Germline CDR1 ENHRY, CDR2 SYGVKD. CDR3 protein: CAIRGDDTSYEQYF. Here the CDR3 DNA reads TGTGCCATTAGGGGGGACGACACCTCCTACGAGCAGTACTTC.

The chain recombines TRBV4-2 with TRBJ2-7; D uncertain. The V and J ends lost 5 bases and 3 bases respectively, with 8 bases between them. There are 12 residues in the CDR3. Germline V gives CDR1 LGHNA, CDR2 YNFKEQ. CDR3 DNA: TGTGCCAGCAGCTTGTACAGCTACGAGCAGTACTTC. Its protein is CASSLYSYEQYF.

The chain joins TRBV7-6 to TRBJ1-1; D remains unclear. V lost 4 bases, J lost 3 bases, and 6 bases lay in between. There are 12 residues in the CDR3. Germline V CDR1 and CDR2: SGHVS, FNYEAQ. This CDR3 reads CASSWTDTEAFF. In DNA form, the CDR3 reads TGTGCCAGCAGCTGGACGGACACTGAAGCTTTCTTT.